This T cell receptor (beta chain) was documented in a study of blood T cell repertoires in COVID-19. It was during active infection that Seattle patients were enrolled and then longitudinally followed. Original handling: Amplification from reference gene primers served as the basis for estimated nucleated cell counts. Repertoires were generated with immunoSEQ multiplex PCR, while TCRdb's copy carries only in-frame clones and drops some. For V, J and clone size, that table is used; D and trimming come from the DNA. This table has a few hundred thousand clones, approximately 92% appearing once. The germline V and J ends were trimmed by 4 bases and 2 bases, with 12 bases remaining between them. Germline loops: CDR1 WSHSY, CDR2 SAAADI. The CDR3 is made up of 14 amino acids.

The sequencing sample was made of peripheral blood. The chain combines TRBV10-2 with TRBJ2-7, with D tentatively TRBD2 (5 bases). This clonotype originated in a person between 18 and 30 years old with COVID-19, enrolled during active disease. The CDR3: CASSAQRKTYEQYF. The CDR3 nucleotides read TGCGCCAGCAGTGCTCAGCGGAAAACCTACGAGCAGTACTTC.